This T cell receptor (beta chain) was sequenced in a study of T-cell reconstitution after alpha-beta-depleted transplantation in children. CDR1 is SNHLY, CDR2 FYNNEI, per germline. Germline trimming cut 5 bases from V and 7 bases from J; bases unmatched to any gene: 6. The CDR3 is 14 amino acids. Preparation of the TCRbeta library used unique molecular identifiers. TCRdb recomputed calls from the PCR reads with MiXCR, one row per CDR3 protein. The sample has 350,000 to 400,000 distinct CDR3 sequences, roughly 20% seen once. The input for sequencing was PBMCs from the stem cell graft donor, taken from the stem cell graft. The clonotype was recovered from a human donor who donated a stem cell graft to a child with acute myeloid leukemia. The chain employs TRBV2 and TRBJ2-1, with 9 bases aligning to TRBD1. The CDR3 sequence: CASSRDRVANEQFF. CDR3 DNA: TGTGCCAGCAGTCGGGACAGGGTGGCGAATGAGCAGTTCTTC.